What follows are 20 T cell receptor beta chains derived from one specimen sequenced in a study of vaccination and CD4 T cells after COVID-19. The treatment here: approximately 9-day PBMC culture with coronavirus spike peptide pools or control peptides (ViraFEST assay). Prior to the COVID-19 pandemic (2011-2018), the unexposed donor's CD4+ T cells were collected. Oncomine TCR Beta short-read sequencing was applied to DNA from cultured CD4+ T cells. Cultures of CD4+ T cells served as the source for extracting genomic DNA. TCRdb redid the calling of the PCR reads with MiXCR, one entry per CDR3 protein. In the table there are 8,500 to 14,000 distinct CDR3 sequences, approximately 37% of which are singletons. What these receptors recognize is not known. Material for sequencing was CD4+ T cells from blood, cultured in vitro. The receptors were sampled from a human donor in good health.

This clonotype was picked up a small number of times. The chain recombines TRBV27 with TRBJ1-5; D uncertain. CDR3 size: 15 residues. Germline V gene lookup returns CDR1 MNHEY and CDR2 SMNVEV (reference sequence). The ends were cut back, 7 bases at V and 3 bases at J, with 16 bases in the middle. The CDR3 DNA reads TGTGCCAGCAAACCGTGGGCCGGGGACAATCAGCCCCAGCATTTT. Translating gives CASKPWAGDNQPQHF.

This clonotype came up a few times. This sequence joins TRBV7-8 and TRBJ2-7; D is ambiguous. Germline V gene data show CDR1 as SGHVS and CDR2 as FQNEAQ. Trimming took 0 bases from V and 2 from J, leaving 8 bases between them. CDR3 size: 14 residues. The CDR3 DNA follows: TGTGCCAGCAGCTTAGCTTCCACAACCTACGAGCAGTACTTC. It encodes CASSLASTTYEQYF. Full variable domain (rest looked up from reference TRBV7-8 and TRBJ2-7): GAGVSQSPRYKVAKRGQDVALRCDPISGHVSLFWYQQALGQGPEFLTYFQNEAQLDKSGLPSDRFFAERPEGSVSTLKIQRTQQEDSAVYLCASSLASTTYEQYFGPGTRLTVT.

This chain links TRBV7-2 with TRBJ1-2; 7 bases line up with TRBD1. J gave up 5 bases and V 6 bases, and 9 bases lay outside the gene matches. Germline V gene lookup returns CDR1 SGHTA and CDR2 FQGNSA. The CDR3 has 14 residues. The CDR3 DNA follows: TGTGCCAGCAGTGCCGGGACAGCGCTATATGGCTACACCTTC. This encodes CASSAGTALYGYTF.

The V and J genes are TRBV9 and TRBJ1-6; maybe TRBD1 (6 bases). Germline V lookup: CDR1 SGDLS, CDR2 YYNGEE. CDR3 size: 13 residues. V gave up 3 bases and J gave up 7 bases, with 8 bases separating them. The CDR3 coding sequence is TGTGCCAGCAGCGCAGACAGGAATTCACCCCTCCACTTT. It is translated as CASSADRNSPLHF.

This clonotype was seen only a few times. The V call is TRBV2, the J call TRBJ1-5; the D is unclear. The germline gives CDR1 SNHLY, CDR2 FYNNEI. V was pared by 6 bases and J by 1 base, with 7 bases between. The CDR3 is made up of 13 amino acids. This CDR3 is CASSQDSNQPQHF. In DNA form, the CDR3 reads TGTGCCAGCAGCCAGGACAGCAATCAGCCCCAGCATTTT.

The gene calls are TRBV11-2 and TRBJ2-7, with D possibly being TRBD2 (6 bases). From germline, CDR1 is SGHAT and CDR2 FQNNGV. CDR3 length equals 13 residues. Trimming stripped 0 bases from V and 5 bases from J, with 8 bases between. The CDR3 loop is CASSLEGRNEQYF. CDR3 DNA: TGTGCCAGCAGCTTAGAGGGGAGGAACGAGCAGTACTTC. The variable domain in full, completed from reference TRBV11-2 and TRBJ2-7, reads EAGVAQSPRYKIIEKRQSVAFWCNPISGHATLYWYQQILGQGPKLLIQFQNNGVVDDSQLPKDRFSAERLKGVDSTLKIQPAKLEDSAVYLCASSLEGRNEQYFGPGTRLTVT.

The chain combines TRBV6-2 or TRBV6-3 with TRBJ1-1; 7 bases are shared with TRBD1. Germline V CDR1 and CDR2: MNHEY, SVGEGT. The CDR3 spans 19 residues. J lost 1 base, V lost 2 bases, and 16 bases had no gene match. CDR3 DNA: TGTGCCAGCAGTTACGCCCCGACAGGGCTTTCCATTGGGAACACTGAAGCTTTCTTT. It codes for CASSYAPTGLSIGNTEAFF.

Comment on this clonotype: The junction differs from germline at one of its ends, possibly a read error. The chain carries TRBV10-3 and TRBJ1-2; 9 nucleotides align to TRBD1. Looked up from germline, CDR1 is ENHRY and CDR2 is SYGVKD. The CDR3 extends over 16 amino acids. As DNA, the CDR3 is TGTGCCATCAGGGAGTCCCGGGACAGGGTTGAAAATGGCTACACCTTC. Residues: CAIRESRDRVENGYTF.

V and J are TRBV15 and TRBJ2-7; D uncertain. CDR3 length: 12 amino acids. Trimming left V 1 base short and J 3 bases short, with 4 bases between. Germline assignment: CDR1 LNHNV and CDR2 YYDKDF (reference sequence). This CDR3 is CATSRGGYEQYF. Written as DNA, the CDR3 is TGTGCCACCAGCAGAGGCGGCTACGAGCAGTACTTC.

The chain recombines TRBV27 with TRBJ2-7; D is perhaps TRBD1 or TRBD2 (5 bases each). V was trimmed by 8 bases and J by 12 bases, leaving 23 bases between them. CDR1 and CDR2 (germline): MNHEY, SMNVEV (reference sequence). CDR3 size: 13 residues. This CDR3 is CASGDLRDPGRYF. CDR3 bases: TGTGCCAGCGGGGACCTCAGGGACCCGGGACGGTACTTC.

Only a few counts were recorded for this clonotype. This rearrangement joins TRBV20-1 to TRBJ2-6, with D possibly matching TRBD1 (6 bases). The germline V and J ends were trimmed by 6 bases and 12 bases, with 18 bases remaining between them. Per germline, CDR1 DFQATT and CDR2 SNEGSKA (reference sequence). This CDR3 has 13 amino acids. This CDR3 reads CSAQNRQALVLTF. The CDR3 region has the DNA TGCAGTGCCCAGAACCGACAGGCTCTCGTCCTGACTTTC.

This clonotype was counted between two and nine times. This chain joins TRBV6-2 or TRBV6-3 and TRBJ1-1; D call uncertain. CDR3 length equals 14 residues. The germline V gene encodes CDR1 MNHEY and CDR2 SVGEGT. Trimming took 6 bases from V and 3 from J, leaving 14 bases between them. CDR3 sequence (DNA): TGTGCCAGCAGACCGAGCTTTTGGGACACTGAAGCTTTCTTT. It encodes CASRPSFWDTEAFF.

The chain joins TRBV27 to TRBJ2-7, with 13 bases that match TRBD2. Per germline, CDR1 MNHEY and CDR2 SMNVEV (reference sequence). CDR3 length equals 14 residues. V gave up 11 bases and J gave up 4 bases; unmatched junction bases: 8. CDR3 residues: CASRGGLAGYEQYF. The CDR3 DNA sequence: TGTGCCTCTCGGGGGGGACTAGCGGGGTACGAGCAGTACTTC.

The V call is TRBV19, the J call TRBJ1-6; 7 bases fit TRBD1. Germline loops: CDR1 LNHDA, CDR2 SQIVND (reference sequence). The CDR3 runs to 14 residues. Trimming removed 7 bases from V and 8 bases from J; junction bases left unmatched: 8. CDR3 loop: CASTPRGMDSPLHF. The DNA for the CDR3 is TGTGCCAGTACCCCCAGGGGGATGGATTCACCCCTCCACTTT.

This clonotype was found a few times. The chain couples TRBV10-3 to TRBJ1-2; no clear D gene. The V end was cut by 2 bases, the J end by 3 bases, with 7 bases between. The germline CDR1 and CDR2 sequences are ENHRY and SYGVKD. This CDR3 comprises 13 residues. The CDR3 DNA reads as TGTGCCATCAGTGAGGACGGAGACTATGGCTACACCTTC. Its translation is CAISEDGDYGYTF.

This clonotype was observed a handful of times. This sequence joins TRBV7-3 and TRBJ1-1; D uncertain. The CDR3 has 13 residues. Germline loops: CDR1 SGHTA, CDR2 FQGTGA. Trimming removed 4 bases from V and 7 bases from J, with 13 bases in between. Written as DNA, the CDR3 is TGTGCCAGCAGCTCTCATACCGGCATTGAAGCTTTCTTT. Its protein is CASSSHTGIEAFF.

This clonotype has only a few counts. CDR3 sequence: CSARVHHLSYNEQFF. CDR3 in DNA: TGCAGTGCTAGAGTTCACCATCTCTCCTACAATGAGCAGTTCTTC. This sequence joins TRBV20-1 and TRBJ2-1; no clear D. Germline-derived CDR1 and CDR2 are DFQATT and SNEGSKA (reference sequence). The CDR3 loop spans 15 amino acids. V was cut by 1 base and J by 0 bases, with 10 bases left in between.

The chain employs TRBV5-1 and TRBJ1-2, with a possible D match to TRBD1 (6 bases). This CDR3 has 16 residues. Germline V gene sequence: CDR1 SGHRS, CDR2 YFSETQ. Trimming removed 0 bases from V and 6 bases from J, with 18 bases in between. The CDR3 DNA sequence: TGCGCCAGCAGCTTGGATTCGACAGGCCCCATCCATGGCTACACCTTC. Its protein product is CASSLDSTGPIHGYTF.

This rearrangement joins TRBV20-1 to TRBJ2-4; the D is unclear. Trimming removed 4 bases at V and 3 bases at J, with 7 bases between. Germline V gene lookup returns CDR1 DFQATT and CDR2 SNEGSKA (reference sequence). The CDR3 totals 12 residues. The CDR3 nucleotides read TGCAGTGCTACAGACAACAAAAACATTCAGTACTTC. It translates to CSATDNKNIQYF.

V is TRBV10-3 and J is TRBJ1-1; D is perhaps TRBD1 (5 bases). The V end lost 5 bases, the J end lost 0 bases, and 7 bases lay between the germline ends. The CDR3 covers 13 residues. CDR1 is ENHRY and CDR2 is SYGVKD in the germline V gene. CDR3: CAISQTVNTEAFF. The CDR3 nucleotides read TGTGCCATCAGTCAGACAGTGAACACTGAAGCTTTCTTT.